This is a list of T cell receptor beta chains from one sample in a study of blood T cell repertoires in COVID-19. The data were produced by immunoSEQ multiplex PCR, yet TCRdb's version contains in-frame clones alone and is incomplete. The repertoire holds 150,000 to 200,000 clones, around 86% seen once, with about 7.1% in the top ten. The sample consisted of peripheral blood. The receptors shown here come from a woman aged 70-85 years with COVID-19, enrolled during active disease. Each CDR3 is given with its conserved first and last residue. The D gene is left open where the match is weak. Expanded clones are given a class, and other clones once, few, many or no size at all.

V gene	J gene	clone size	D gene	CDR3 protein	CDR3 DNA
TRBV29-1	TRBJ1-1	.	TRBD1	CSVGTGAGNTEAFF	TGCAGCGTGGGGACAGGGGCGGGGAACACTGAAGCTTTCTTT
TRBV3-1/TRBV3-2	TRBJ2-7	.	TRBD1	CASSQNGGQVSYF	TGTGCCAGCAGCCAAAATGGAGGACAGGTTTCGTACTTC
TRBV7-2	TRBJ2-1	.	TRBD2	CASSLAASGVLREQFF	TGTGCCAGCAGCTTAGCGGCTAGCGGGGTCTTGCGCGAGCAGTTCTTC
TRBV5-1	TRBJ2-1	once	.	CASSSAGGHEQFF	TGCGCCAGCAGCTCGGCGGGCGGCCATGAGCAGTTCTTC
TRBV6-6	TRBJ2-1	.	.	CASRGQSFRGGNEQFF	TGTGCCAGCAGAGGCCAATCTTTCCGAGGCGGCAATGAGCAGTTCTTC
TRBV5-1	TRBJ1-4	.	TRBD1	CASSLAILTGGEKLFF	TGCGCCAGCAGCCTCGCGATCCTGACAGGGGGTGAAAAACTGTTTTTT
TRBV6-2/TRBV6-3	TRBJ2-1	once	TRBD2	CVSSPVAGRSSYNEQFF	TGTGTCAGCAGCCCTGTAGCGGGAAGGAGCTCCTACAATGAGCAGTTCTTC
TRBV6-6	TRBJ1-2	.	.	CASSTAQTHYGYTF	TGTGCCAGCAGTACCGCCCAGACACACTATGGCTACACCTTC
TRBV6-2/TRBV6-3	TRBJ1-5	many	.	CASSITGTSNQPQHF	TGTGCCAGCAGCATAACAGGGACCTCTAATCAGCCCCAGCATTTT
TRBV24-1	TRBJ2-3	.	TRBD2	CATQGGKDTQYF	TGTGCCACCCAGGGAGGGAAAGATACGCAGTATTTT
TRBV6-6	TRBJ1-4	.	TRBD1	CASSPVQGAGEKLFF	TGTGCCAGCAGTCCGGTCCAGGGGGCGGGCGAAAAACTGTTTTTT
TRBV19	TRBJ1-5	.	.	CASSIERERSGMNQPQHF	TGTGCCAGTAGTATAGAACGGGAGCGGTCCGGGATGAATCAGCCCCAGCATTTT
TRBV19	TRBJ2-1	.	TRBD2	CASTMGGLATNEQFF	TGTGCCAGTACCATGGGGGGACTAGCGACCAATGAGCAGTTCTTC
TRBV28	TRBJ2-1	.	TRBD2	CASPRSGVGDNEQFF	TGTGCCAGCCCTCGTAGCGGGGTGGGAGACAATGAGCAGTTCTTC
TRBV7-2	TRBJ1-1	.	.	CASSWGLQPKGNTEAFF	TGTGCCAGCAGCTGGGGACTCCAACCCAAAGGGAACACTGAAGCTTTCTTT
TRBV2	TRBJ2-7	few	TRBD1	CASSEAGGRDRIFYEQYF	TGTGCCAGCAGTGAAGCTGGGGGTAGGGACAGGATATTCTACGAGCAGTACTTC
TRBV6-2/TRBV6-3	TRBJ2-7	.	TRBD2	CASSDRTSGSSYEQYF	TGTGCCAGCAGTGACAGGACTAGCGGGTCCTCCTACGAGCAGTACTTC
TRBV19	TRBJ2-1	.	.	CASRPEAQRWNEQFF	TGTGCCAGTAGGCCCGAGGCTCAACGGTGGAATGAGCAGTTCTTC
TRBV2	TRBJ1-3	once	.	CASSERGYTIYF	TGTGCCAGCAGTGAAAGGGGCTACACCATATATTTT
TRBV15	TRBJ1-4	.	.	CATSRDFAGLGPNEKLFF	TGTGCCACCAGCAGAGACTTCGCGGGTTTAGGGCCTAATGAAAAACTGTTTTTT
TRBV7-2	TRBJ2-7	.	.	CASSIDIGSLYEQYF	TGTGCCAGCAGTATAGATATCGGGAGCCTCTACGAGCAGTACTTC
TRBV5-1	TRBJ1-1	.	.	CASSAGMNTEAFF	TGCGCCAGCAGTGCCGGGATGAACACTGAAGCTTTCTTT
TRBV7-3	TRBJ2-1	.	TRBD2	CASSLGTSGMGEQFF	TGTGCCAGCAGCCTCGGGACTAGCGGGATGGGTGAGCAGTTCTTC
TRBV7-2	TRBJ2-7	.	TRBD2	CASSFGGLAGNEQYF	TGTGCCAGCAGCTTCGGGGGACTAGCGGGCAACGAGCAGTACTTC
TRBV3-1/TRBV3-2	TRBJ2-7	.	.	CASSQPGTGNYEQYF	TGTGCCAGCAGCCAACCCGGGACTGGGAACTACGAGCAGTACTTC
TRBV19	TRBJ1-5	.	.	CASSIRGNQPQHF	TGTGCCAGTAGTATCAGGGGCAATCAGCCCCAGCATTTT
TRBV28	TRBJ1-5	.	TRBD1	CASSSGQGVNQPQHF	TGTGCCAGCAGTTCGGGACAGGGGGTCAATCAGCCCCAGCATTTT
TRBV7-2	TRBJ2-1	few	TRBD2	CASSYPRRLAGGSYNEQFF	TGTGCCAGCAGCTACCCCAGGAGACTAGCGGGAGGTTCCTACAATGAGCAGTTCTTC
TRBV2	TRBJ1-4	few	.	CASSPGRDGEKLFF	TGTGCCAGCAGTCCGGGGAGGGATGGTGAAAAACTGTTTTTT
TRBV28	TRBJ2-7	.	.	CASSLTGRRGLEQYF	TGTGCCAGCAGTTTAACGGGCAGACGAGGACTGGAGCAGTACTTC
TRBV24-1	TRBJ2-3	.	.	CATSDRKPTDTQYF	TGTGCCACCAGTGACCGTAAGCCCACAGATACGCAGTATTTT
TRBV19	TRBJ2-1	once	.	CASSIPSEPSSYNEQFF	TGTGCCAGTAGTATCCCTAGCGAACCGAGCTCCTACAATGAGCAGTTCTTC
TRBV4-3	TRBJ1-2	.	TRBD1	CASSSGTANYGYTF	TGCGCCAGCAGCTCCGGGACAGCTAACTATGGCTACACCTTC
TRBV30	TRBJ2-3	.	TRBD2	CAWRENTDTQYF	TGTGCGTGGCGGGAGAACACAGATACGCAGTATTTT
TRBV4-1	TRBJ2-6	few	.	CASSESILGFTGANVLTF	TGCGCCAGCAGCGAAAGTATTCTTGGCTTCACTGGGGCCAACGTCCTGACTTTC
TRBV9	TRBJ2-5	once	.	CASSVASASIEGQYF	TGTGCCAGCAGCGTAGCTTCGGCTAGCATAGAAGGCCAGTACTTC
TRBV19	TRBJ1-6	.	.	CASTQGQVNSPLHF	TGTGCCAGTACTCAGGGTCAAGTAAATTCACCCCTCCACTTT
TRBV27	TRBJ2-5	.	.	CASSLSRGQETQYF	TGTGCCAGCAGTTTATCCCGGGGCCAAGAGACCCAGTACTTC
TRBV21-1	TRBJ1-2	.	.	CASSQKGYTF	TGTGCCAGCAGTCAAAAAGGCTACACCTTC
TRBV5-1	TRBJ1-1	.	.	CASIHGDLNTEAFF	TGCGCCAGCATCCACGGGGACTTGAACACTGAAGCTTTCTTT
TRBV27	TRBJ2-3	.	TRBD1	CASSLSQGADTQYF	TGTGCCAGCAGTTTATCCCAGGGGGCAGATACGCAGTATTTT
TRBV28	TRBJ1-2	.	.	CASSLGGGRSYGYTF	TGTGCCAGCAGTTTAGGTGGGGGCCGCTCCTATGGCTACACCTTC
TRBV27	TRBJ1-1	.	.	CASSLSAHQGYRSRPPEAFF	TGTGCCAGCAGTTTATCGGCCCATCAGGGGTATCGATCCCGCCCGCCTGAAGCTTTCTTT
TRBV15	TRBJ1-4	.	.	CATSRDRGAANEKLFF	TGTGCCACCAGCAGAGATCGAGGTGCGGCGAATGAAAAACTGTTTTTT
TRBV7-6	TRBJ2-3	once	TRBD2	CASSSAGGSTDTQYF	TGTGCCAGCAGCTCAGCGGGGGGGAGCACAGATACGCAGTATTTT
TRBV18	TRBJ2-2	.	TRBD2	CASSPPVSGRTGELFF	TGTGCCAGCTCACCACCGGTTAGCGGGAGAACCGGGGAGCTGTTTTTT
TRBV6-2/TRBV6-3	TRBJ2-7	.	TRBD2	CASSRDYLFEQYF	TGTGCCAGCAGTCGGGACTACCTCTTTGAGCAGTACTTC
TRBV19	TRBJ2-1	once	.	CASRLGRGTGNNEQFF	TGTGCCAGTAGACTAGGCCGGGGGACGGGGAACAATGAGCAGTTCTTC
TRBV15	TRBJ1-3	once	.	CATSRDLRNQAGNTIYF	TGTGCCACCAGCAGAGATCTGCGTAACCAAGCAGGAAACACCATATATTTT
TRBV7-2	TRBJ2-7	.	TRBD2	CASSYGGTTSYEQYF	TGTGCCAGCAGCTATGGGGGGACTACCTCCTACGAGCAGTACTTC